The clone carrying this T cell receptor beta chain appeared a few times. The CDR3 is 15 amino acids. Germline V gives CDR1 SGDLS, CDR2 YYNGEE. V trimming: 3 bases; J trimming: 3 bases; junction bases outside the gene matches: 6. This record comes from a study of cytomegalovirus exposure and HLA in healthy donors. The PCR employed 60 Vbeta primers together with 13 Jbeta primers. Here immunoSEQ multiplex PCR was the method, and the copy in TCRdb shows in-frame clones only, minus some. This sample has under 150,000 clones; 78% occur once, and the top ten carry 5.5% to 7%. This receptor was obtained from a middle-aged woman in good health and CMV-seropositive. V is TRBV9 and J is TRBJ1-2; 9 nucleotides align to TRBD1. The sample taken for sequencing was PBMCs. The CDR3 DNA reads as TGTGCCAGCAGCGAACCGGGACAGGGCCACTATGGCTACACCTTC. It specifies CASSEPGQGHYGYTF.